A selection of T cell receptor beta chains follows, all from one sample in a study of monozygotic twins with inflammatory bowel disease. TCRdb reworked the 5' RACE reads into one entry per CDR3 protein, no DNA. The specimen's table records approximately 420,000 distinct CDR3 sequences. The specimen was blood. These receptors all stem from a human donor with ulcerative colitis or Crohn's disease, or a healthy co-twin of an affected twin (not recorded which). The CDR3 runs from the conserved cysteine through the conserved F or W.

J gene: TRBJ1-5
V gene: TRBV12-3/TRBV12-4
CDR3 protein: CASTGQGSNQPQHF

J gene: TRBJ2-1
V gene: TRBV7-9
CDR3 protein: CASSLGLGVYNEQFF

J gene: TRBJ2-3
V gene: TRBV30
CDR3 protein: CAWSVWDRGLAGYTDTQYF

J gene: TRBJ2-1
V gene: TRBV20-1
CDR3 protein: CSAGVLAGYNEQFF

J gene: TRBJ2-1
V gene: TRBV20-1
CDR3 protein: CSARVVGGGLYHYNEQFF

J gene: TRBJ2-5
V gene: TRBV11-3
CDR3 protein: CASSLDGRATETQYF

J gene: TRBJ2-5
V gene: TRBV29-1
CDR3 protein: CSVSQTGQELSQYF

J gene: TRBJ2-3
V gene: TRBV7-9
CDR3 protein: CASTRGVTPDTQYF

J gene: TRBJ1-2
V gene: TRBV7-2
CDR3 protein: CASSLAGGYSYGYTF

J gene: TRBJ1-1
V gene: TRBV6-5
CDR3 protein: CASSLGQRFEAFF

J gene: TRBJ2-3
V gene: TRBV10-3
CDR3 protein: CAISTELAEPTNTQYF

J gene: TRBJ1-2
V gene: TRBV20-1
CDR3 protein: CSARAVDGYGYTF

J gene: TRBJ2-5
V gene: TRBV7-2
CDR3 protein: CASSLHDREETQYF

J gene: TRBJ2-1
V gene: TRBV7-9
CDR3 protein: CASQTASYNEQFF

J gene: TRBJ2-2
V gene: TRBV14
CDR3 protein: CASSQEFWKGRELFF

J gene: TRBJ1-3
V gene: TRBV7-9
CDR3 protein: CASSLAEDTIYF

J gene: TRBJ2-5
V gene: TRBV28
CDR3 protein: CASSSQGEEETQYF

J gene: TRBJ2-7
V gene: TRBV7-9
CDR3 protein: CASSLAIGQVDEQYF

J gene: TRBJ1-4
V gene: TRBV7-2
CDR3 protein: CASSSQTRGEKLFF

J gene: TRBJ2-1
V gene: TRBV7-2
CDR3 protein: CASSFDGRAYNEQFF

J gene: TRBJ1-1
V gene: TRBV7-2
CDR3 protein: CASSLIATGLIGTEAFF

J gene: TRBJ2-7
V gene: TRBV20-1
CDR3 protein: CSARDKPEYYEQYF

J gene: TRBJ2-1
V gene: TRBV5-1
CDR3 protein: CASSSGLAPNEQFF